This T cell receptor beta chain was identified in a study of cytomegalovirus exposure and HLA in healthy donors. The study's findings and limits: According to the study, 160 or so TCR beta chains were cytomegalovirus-associated.

In the PCR, 60 Vbeta and 13 Jbeta primers were used. Libraries were prepared by immunoSEQ multiplex PCR; TCRdb keeps only in-frame clonotypes and omits some of them. The sample records fewer than 95,000 clones, less than 65% being singletons. The CDR3 sequence is 13 residues long. Germline V gene data show CDR1 as SGHTA and CDR2 as FQGNSA. V lost 3 bases and J lost 4; bases outside the gene matches: 0. To note about this clone: What it binds is not known.

As for the donors, each was a healthy bone marrow donor. The sequenced material came from PBMCs. The source is a young woman in good health and CMV-seronegative. The chain recombines TRBV7-2 with TRBJ2-3; 8 bases fit TRBD2. CDR3 amino acids: CASSLREADTQYF. The CDR3 nucleotides are TGTGCCAGCAGCTTGCGGGAGGCAGATACGCAGTATTTT. Full variable domain (missing parts from reference TRBV7-2 and TRBJ2-3): GAGVSQSPSNKVTEKGKDVELRCDPISGHTALYWYRQSLGQGLEFLIYFQGNSAPDKSGLPSDRFSAERTGGSVSTLTIQRTQQEDSAVYLCASSLREADTQYFGPGTRLTVL.